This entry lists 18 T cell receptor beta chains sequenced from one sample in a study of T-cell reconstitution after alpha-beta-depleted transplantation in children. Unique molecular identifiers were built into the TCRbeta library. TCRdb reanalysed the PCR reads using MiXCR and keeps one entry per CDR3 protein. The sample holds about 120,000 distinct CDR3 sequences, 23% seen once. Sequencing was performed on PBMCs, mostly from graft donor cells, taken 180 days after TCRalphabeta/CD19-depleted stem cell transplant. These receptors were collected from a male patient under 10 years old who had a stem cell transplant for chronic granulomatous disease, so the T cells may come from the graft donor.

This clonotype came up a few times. CDR3 region: CASSRKGGSNQPQHF. DNA for the CDR3: TGTGCCAGCTCACGCAAGGGAGGCAGCAATCAGCCCCAGCATTTT. The chain recombines TRBV18 with TRBJ1-5; D is unclear. CDR1 is KGHSH, CDR2 LQKENI, per germline. The V gene lost 4 bases and the J gene lost 1 base, with 11 bases spanning the gap. The CDR3 sequence is 15 residues long.

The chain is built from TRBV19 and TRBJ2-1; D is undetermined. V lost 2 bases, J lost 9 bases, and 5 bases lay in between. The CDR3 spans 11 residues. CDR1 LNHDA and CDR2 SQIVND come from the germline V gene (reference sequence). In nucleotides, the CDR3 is TGTGCCAGTAGTATAAAGGGTGAGCAGTTCTTC. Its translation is CASSIKGEQFF. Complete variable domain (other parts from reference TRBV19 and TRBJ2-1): DGGITQSPKYLFRKEGQNVTLSCEQNLNHDAMYWYRQDPGQGLRLIYYSQIVNDFQKGDIAEGYSVSREKKESFPLTVTSAQKNPTAFYLCASSIKGEQFFGPGTRLTVL.

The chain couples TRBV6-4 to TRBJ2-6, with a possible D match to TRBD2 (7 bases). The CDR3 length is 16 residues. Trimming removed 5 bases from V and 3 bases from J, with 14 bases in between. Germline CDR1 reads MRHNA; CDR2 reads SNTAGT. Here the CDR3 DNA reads TGTGCCAGCAGTATGTGGGGGGGGCTTGGGGCCAACGTCCTGACTTTC. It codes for CASSMWGGLGANVLTF.

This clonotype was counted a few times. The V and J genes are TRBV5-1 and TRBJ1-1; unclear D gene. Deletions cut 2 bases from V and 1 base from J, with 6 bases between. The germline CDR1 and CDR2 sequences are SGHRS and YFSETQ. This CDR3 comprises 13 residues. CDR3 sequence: CASSFPGNTEAFF. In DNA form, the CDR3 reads TGCGCCAGCAGCTTCCCCGGGAACACTGAAGCTTTCTTT.

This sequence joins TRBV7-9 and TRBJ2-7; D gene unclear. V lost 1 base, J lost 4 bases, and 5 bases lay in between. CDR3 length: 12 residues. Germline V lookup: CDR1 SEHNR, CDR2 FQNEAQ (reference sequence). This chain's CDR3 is CASSLGVYEQYF. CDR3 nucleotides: TGTGCCAGCAGCTTAGGGGTATACGAGCAGTACTTC.

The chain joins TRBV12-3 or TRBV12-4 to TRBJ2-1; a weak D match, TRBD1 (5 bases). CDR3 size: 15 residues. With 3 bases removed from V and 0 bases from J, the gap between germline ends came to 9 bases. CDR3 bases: TGTGCCAGCAGTTTGAGGACACACTCCTACAATGAGCAGTTCTTC. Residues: CASSLRTHSYNEQFF.

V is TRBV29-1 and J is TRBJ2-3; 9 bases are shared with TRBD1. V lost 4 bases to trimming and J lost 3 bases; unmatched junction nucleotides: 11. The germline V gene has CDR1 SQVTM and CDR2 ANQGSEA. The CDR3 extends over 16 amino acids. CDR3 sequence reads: CSVVPRDRVRTDTQYF. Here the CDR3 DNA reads TGCAGCGTTGTGCCCCGGGACAGGGTGAGAACAGATACGCAGTATTTT.

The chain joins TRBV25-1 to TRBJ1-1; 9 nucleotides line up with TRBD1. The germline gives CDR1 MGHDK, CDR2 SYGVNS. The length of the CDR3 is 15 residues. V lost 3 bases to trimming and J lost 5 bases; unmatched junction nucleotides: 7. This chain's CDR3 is CASSENRGQGTEAFF. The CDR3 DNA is TGTGCCAGCAGTGAGAACAGGGGGCAGGGAACTGAAGCTTTCTTT.

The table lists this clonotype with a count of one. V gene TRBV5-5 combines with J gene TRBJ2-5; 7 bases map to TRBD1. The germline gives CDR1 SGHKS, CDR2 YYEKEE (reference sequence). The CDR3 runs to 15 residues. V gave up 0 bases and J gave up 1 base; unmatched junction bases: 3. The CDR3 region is CASSLEGTVQETQYF. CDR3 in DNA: TGTGCCAGCAGCTTGGAAGGGACAGTCCAAGAGACCCAGTACTTC.

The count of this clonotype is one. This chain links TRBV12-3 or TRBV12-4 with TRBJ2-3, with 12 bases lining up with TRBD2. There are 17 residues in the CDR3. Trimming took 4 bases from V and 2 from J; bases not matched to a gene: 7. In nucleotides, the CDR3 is TGTGCCAGCAGTTCGAGACTAGCGGGGGCCCTCACAGATACGCAGTATTTT. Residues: CASSSRLAGALTDTQYF.

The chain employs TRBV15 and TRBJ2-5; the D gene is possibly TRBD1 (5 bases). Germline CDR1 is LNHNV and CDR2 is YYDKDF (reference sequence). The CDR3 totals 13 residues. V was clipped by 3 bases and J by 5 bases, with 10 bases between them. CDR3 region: CATSSRVLETQYF. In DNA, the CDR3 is TGTGCCACCAGCAGCAGGGTTTTGGAGACCCAGTACTTC.

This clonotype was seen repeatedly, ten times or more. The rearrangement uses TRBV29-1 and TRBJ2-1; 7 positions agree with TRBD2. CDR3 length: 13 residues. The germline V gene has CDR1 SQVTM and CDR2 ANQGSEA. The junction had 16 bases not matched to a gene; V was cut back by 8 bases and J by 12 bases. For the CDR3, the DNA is TGCAGCTTGGCGGGAGTTGGGCCTAAGGCGCAGTTCTTC. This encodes CSLAGVGPKAQFF.

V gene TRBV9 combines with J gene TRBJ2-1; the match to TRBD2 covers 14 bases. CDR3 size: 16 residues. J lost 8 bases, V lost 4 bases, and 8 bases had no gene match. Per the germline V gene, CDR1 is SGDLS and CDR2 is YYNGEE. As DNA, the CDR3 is TGTGCCAGCAGCACAAGACTAGCGGGAGGGTTGGATGAGCAGTTCTTC. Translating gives CASSTRLAGGLDEQFF.

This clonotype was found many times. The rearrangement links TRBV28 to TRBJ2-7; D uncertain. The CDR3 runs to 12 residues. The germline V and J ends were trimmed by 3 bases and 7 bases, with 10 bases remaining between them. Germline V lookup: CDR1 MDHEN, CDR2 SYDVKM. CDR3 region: CASSLAPREQYF. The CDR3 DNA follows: TGTGCCAGCAGTTTGGCCCCTAGGGAGCAGTACTTC.

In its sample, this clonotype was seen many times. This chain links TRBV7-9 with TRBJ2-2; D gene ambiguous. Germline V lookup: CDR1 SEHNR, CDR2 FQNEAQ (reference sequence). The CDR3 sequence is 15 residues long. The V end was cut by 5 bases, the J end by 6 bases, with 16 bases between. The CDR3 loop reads CASSLIDLSPGELFF. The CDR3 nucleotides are TGTGCCAGCAGCCTCATTGACCTCTCACCCGGGGAGCTGTTTTTT. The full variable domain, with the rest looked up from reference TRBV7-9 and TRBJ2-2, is DTGVSQNPRHKITKRGQNVTFRCDPISEHNRLYWYRQTLGQGPEFLTYFQNEAQLEKSRLLSDRFSAERPKGSFSTLEIQRTEQGDSAMYLCASSLIDLSPGELFFGEGSRLTVL.

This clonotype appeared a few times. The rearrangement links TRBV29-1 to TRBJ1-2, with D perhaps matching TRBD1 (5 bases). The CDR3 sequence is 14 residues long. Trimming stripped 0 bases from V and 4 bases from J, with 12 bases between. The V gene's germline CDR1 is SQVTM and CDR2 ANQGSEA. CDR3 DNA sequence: TGCAGCGTTGAAGATGGCGGGACTTCCTATGGCTACACCTTC. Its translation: CSVEDGGTSYGYTF.

The CDR3, as DNA: TGCGCCAGCAGCCAGACCTCCGGGACAGGGGCCTCCGAGCAGTACTTC. It is translated as CASSQTSGTGASEQYF. This chain links TRBV4-3 with TRBJ2-7, with 10 nucleotides matching TRBD1. The CDR3 totals 16 residues. The ends lost 3 bases at V and 6 bases at J; junction bases unmatched: 11. Germline V CDR1 and CDR2: LGHNA, YSLEER.

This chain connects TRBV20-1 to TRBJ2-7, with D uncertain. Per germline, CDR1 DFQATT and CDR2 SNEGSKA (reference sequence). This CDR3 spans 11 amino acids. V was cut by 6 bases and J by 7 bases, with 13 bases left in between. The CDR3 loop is CSATNPMEQYF. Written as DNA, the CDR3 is TGCAGTGCGACCAACCCCATGGAGCAGTACTTC.